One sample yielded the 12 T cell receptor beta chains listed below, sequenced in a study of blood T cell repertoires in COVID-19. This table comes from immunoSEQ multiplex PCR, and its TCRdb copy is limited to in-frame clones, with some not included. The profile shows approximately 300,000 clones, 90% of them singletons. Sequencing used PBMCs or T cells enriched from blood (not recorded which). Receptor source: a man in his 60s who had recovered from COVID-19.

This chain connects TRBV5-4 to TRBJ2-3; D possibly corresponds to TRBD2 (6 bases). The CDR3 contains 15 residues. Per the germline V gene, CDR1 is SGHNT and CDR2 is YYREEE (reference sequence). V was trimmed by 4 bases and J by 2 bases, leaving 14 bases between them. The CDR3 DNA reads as TGTGCCAGCAGCCGAGACGGGACTTTCACAGATACGCAGTATTTT. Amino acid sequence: CASSRDGTFTDTQYF.

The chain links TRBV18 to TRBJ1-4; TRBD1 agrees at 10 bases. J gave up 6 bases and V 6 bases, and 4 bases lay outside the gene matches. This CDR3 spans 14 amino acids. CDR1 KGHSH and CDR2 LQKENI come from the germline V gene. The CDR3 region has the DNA TGTGCCAGCTCGCGACAGGGGGCAGATGAAAAACTGTTTTTT. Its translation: CASSRQGADEKLFF.

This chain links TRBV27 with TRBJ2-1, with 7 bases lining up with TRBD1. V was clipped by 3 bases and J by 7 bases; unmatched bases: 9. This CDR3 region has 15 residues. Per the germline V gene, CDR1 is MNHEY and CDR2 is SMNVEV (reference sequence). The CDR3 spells CASSLETGRRNEQFF. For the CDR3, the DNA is TGTGCCAGCAGTTTGGAGACAGGGCGTCGGAATGAGCAGTTCTTC.

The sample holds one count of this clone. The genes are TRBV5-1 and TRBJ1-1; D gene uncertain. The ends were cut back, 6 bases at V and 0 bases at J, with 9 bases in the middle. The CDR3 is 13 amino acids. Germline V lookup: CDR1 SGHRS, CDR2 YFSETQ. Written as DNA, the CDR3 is TGCGCCAGCAAACAGCAACTGAACACTGAAGCTTTCTTT. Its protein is CASKQQLNTEAFF.

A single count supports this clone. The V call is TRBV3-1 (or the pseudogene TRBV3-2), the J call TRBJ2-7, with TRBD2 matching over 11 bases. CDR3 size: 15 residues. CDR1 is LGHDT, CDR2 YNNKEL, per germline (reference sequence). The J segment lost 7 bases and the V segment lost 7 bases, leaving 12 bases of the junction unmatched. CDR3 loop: CASTPVAGGGSEQYF. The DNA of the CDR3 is TGTGCCAGCACCCCAGTAGCGGGAGGGGGATCGGAGCAGTACTTC.

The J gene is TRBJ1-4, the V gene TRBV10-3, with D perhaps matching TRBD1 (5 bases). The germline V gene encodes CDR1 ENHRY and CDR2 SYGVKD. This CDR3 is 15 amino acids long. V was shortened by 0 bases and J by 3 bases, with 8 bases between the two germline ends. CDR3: CAISESGGANEKLFF. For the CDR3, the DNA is TGTGCCATCAGTGAGTCGGGGGGGGCTAATGAAAAACTGTTTTTT.

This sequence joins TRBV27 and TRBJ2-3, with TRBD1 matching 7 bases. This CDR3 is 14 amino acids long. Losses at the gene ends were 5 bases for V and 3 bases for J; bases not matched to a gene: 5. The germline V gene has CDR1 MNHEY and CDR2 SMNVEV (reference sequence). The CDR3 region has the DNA TGTGCCAGCAGTACCAAGGGGGCGACAGATACGCAGTATTTT. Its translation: CASSTKGATDTQYF.

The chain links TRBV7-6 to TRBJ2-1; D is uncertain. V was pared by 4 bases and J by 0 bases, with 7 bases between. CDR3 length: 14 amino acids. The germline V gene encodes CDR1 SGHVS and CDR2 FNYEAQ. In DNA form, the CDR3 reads TGTGCCAGCAGCTCGTACAGCTCCTACAATGAGCAGTTCTTC. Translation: CASSSYSSYNEQFF. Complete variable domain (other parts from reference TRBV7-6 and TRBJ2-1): GAGVSQSPRYKVTKRGQDVALRCDPISGHVSLYWYRQALGQGPEFLTYFNYEAQQDKSGLPNDRFSAERPEGSISTLTIQRTEQRDSAMYRCASSSYSSYNEQFFGPGTRLTVL.

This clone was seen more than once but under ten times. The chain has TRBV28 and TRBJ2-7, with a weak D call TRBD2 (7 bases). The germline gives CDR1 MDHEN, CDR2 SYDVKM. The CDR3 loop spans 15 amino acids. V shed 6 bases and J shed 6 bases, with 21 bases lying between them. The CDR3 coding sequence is TGTGCCAGCAGACATCGAGGGGGGGCGGCACGCGAGCAGTACTTC. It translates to CASRHRGGAAREQYF.

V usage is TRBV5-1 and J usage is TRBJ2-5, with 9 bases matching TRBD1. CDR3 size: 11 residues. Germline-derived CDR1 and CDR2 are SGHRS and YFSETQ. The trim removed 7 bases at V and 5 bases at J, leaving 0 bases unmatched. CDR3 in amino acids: CASGQGETQYF. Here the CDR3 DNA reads TGCGCCAGCGGACAGGGGGAGACCCAGTACTTC.

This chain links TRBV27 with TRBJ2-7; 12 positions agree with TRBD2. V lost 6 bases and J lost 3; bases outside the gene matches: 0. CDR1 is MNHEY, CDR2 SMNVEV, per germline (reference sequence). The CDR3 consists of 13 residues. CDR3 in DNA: TGTGCCAGCAGACTAGCGGGGGGCTACGAGCAGTACTTC. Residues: CASRLAGGYEQYF.

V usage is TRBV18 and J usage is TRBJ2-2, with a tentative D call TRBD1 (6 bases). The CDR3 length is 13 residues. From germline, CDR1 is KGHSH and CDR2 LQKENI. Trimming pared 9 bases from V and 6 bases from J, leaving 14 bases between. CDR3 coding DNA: TGTGCCAGTGCAGGGGATTTCGCCGGGGAGCTGTTTTTT. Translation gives CASAGDFAGELFF.